This record looks at one T cell receptor beta chain sequence and its context. These data belong to a study of blood T cell repertoires in COVID-19. The CDR3 totals 14 residues. Trimming removed 2 bases from V and 6 bases from J; junction bases left unmatched: 7. Germline V gene lookup returns CDR1 SGHTA and CDR2 FQGNSA. Assay used: immunoSEQ multiplex PCR; TCRdb lists only in-frame clones, some missing. The table records tens of thousands of clones, about four fifths of them present only once. The V and J genes are TRBV7-2 and TRBJ2-7, with 7 bases lining up with TRBD2. The sample was peripheral blood. The clonotype comes from a man aged 50 to 60 with active COVID-19. CDR3 bases: TGTGCCAGCAGCTTACGCCCGGGGGGTGGCGAGCAGTACTTC. It is translated as CASSLRPGGGEQYF.